This T cell receptor (beta chain) is drawn from a study of naive and memory T cell subsets. Study-level findings and limits: In naive cells, over 85% of TCR sequences were seen only once. A few larger clonotypes appeared in naive repertoires, especially CD8, possibly memory cells re-expressing CD45RA.

There are a few counts of this clonotype. Its antigen is not identified. Germline CDR1 DFQATT, CDR2 SNEGSKA (reference sequence). The CDR3 totals 14 residues. Between the trimmed V and J ends, which lost 0 bases and 6 bases, there was a span of 12 bases. Cells stained for CD3, CD4, CD8, CD45RA and CD27 were sorted into four subsets. Both TRBC1 and TRBC2 were covered by a beta constant-region primer of two equimolar oligonucleotides. Ligated cDNA was amplified by four rounds of PCR with nested alpha and beta constant-region primers and SP2. In TCRdb, the UMI-ligation and nested PCR reads were re-called with MiXCR into one record per CDR3 protein. The table shows roughly 150,000 distinct CDR3 sequences, with approximately 22% occurring only once.

The V call is TRBV20-1, the J call TRBJ1-5, with D tentatively TRBD1 (5 bases). The clonotype originates from a human donor in good health. The sample comprised naive CD4+ T cells from blood. The CDR3 is CSAREDTGSQPQHF. In DNA form, the CDR3 reads TGCAGTGCTAGAGAGGACACGGGCAGTCAGCCCCAGCATTTT.